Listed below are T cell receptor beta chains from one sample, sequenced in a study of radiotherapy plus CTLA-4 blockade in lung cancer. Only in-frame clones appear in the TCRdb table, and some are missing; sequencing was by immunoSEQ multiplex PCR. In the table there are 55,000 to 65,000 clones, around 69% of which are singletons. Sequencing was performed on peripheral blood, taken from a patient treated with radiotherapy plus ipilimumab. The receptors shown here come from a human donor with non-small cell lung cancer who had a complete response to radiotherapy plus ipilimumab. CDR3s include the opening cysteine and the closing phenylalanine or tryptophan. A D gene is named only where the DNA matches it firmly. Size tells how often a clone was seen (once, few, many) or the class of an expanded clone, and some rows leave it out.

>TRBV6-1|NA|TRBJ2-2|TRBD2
TGTGCCAGCAGTGTACGACCTAGCGGAAACACCGGGGAGCTGTTTTTT
CASSVRPSGNTGELFF
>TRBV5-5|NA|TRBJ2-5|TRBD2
TGTGCCAGCAGCCGACTAGCGGGGGGTGCCGTCGAAGTCGACCAGTACTTC
CASSRLAGGAVEVDQYF
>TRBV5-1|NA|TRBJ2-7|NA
TGCGCCAGCAGCTTGTTGCCAGGGAAGTACGAGCAGTACTTC
CASSLLPGKYEQYF
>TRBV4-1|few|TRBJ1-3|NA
TGCGCCAGCAGCCAATGGGGGCTTGGTGGAAACACCATATATTTT
CASSQWGLGGNTIYF
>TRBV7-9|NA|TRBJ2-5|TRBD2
TGTGCCAGCACCAATCGGGGGGGCTCAGAGACCCAGTACTTC
CASTNRGGSETQYF
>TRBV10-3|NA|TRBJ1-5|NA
TGTGCCATCACACGGGGGGGAGTCAGTCAGCCCCAGCATTTT
CAITRGGVSQPQHF
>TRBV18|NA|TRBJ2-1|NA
TGTGCCAGCTCACCCCTACAGGTAAACAATGAGCAGTTCTTC
CASSPLQVNNEQFF
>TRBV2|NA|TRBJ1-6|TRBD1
TGTGCCAGCAGTTGGACAGGGGGCTCCTACTTCTATAATTCACCCCTCCACTTT
CASSWTGGSYFYNSPLHF
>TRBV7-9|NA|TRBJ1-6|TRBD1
TGTGCCAGCAGCATAAGGACAGGGGCGTCAGGATCACCCCTCCACTTT
CASSIRTGASGSPLHF
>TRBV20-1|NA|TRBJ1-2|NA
TGCAGTGCTCCGGGGTTGGGCTACACCTTC
CSAPGLGYTF
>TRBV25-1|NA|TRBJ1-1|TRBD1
TGTGCCAGCAGTGAGACAGGGAGGAACACTGAAGCTTTCTTT
CASSETGRNTEAFF
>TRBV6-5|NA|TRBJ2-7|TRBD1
TGTGCCAGCAGGATGGACAGGGGATACGAGCAGTACTTC
CASRMDRGYEQYF
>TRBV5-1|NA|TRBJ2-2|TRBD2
TGCGCCAGCAGCTTAAGGGTAGCGGGAAGGAACGGGGAGCTGTTTTTT
CASSLRVAGRNGELFF
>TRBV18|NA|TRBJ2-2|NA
TGTGCCAGCTCACGTAGTCGCGGGGAAACCGGGGAGCTGTTTTTT
CASSRSRGETGELFF
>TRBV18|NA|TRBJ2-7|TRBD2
TGTGCCAGCTCACAAGGGACTAGCGGAACCTACGAGCAGTACTTC
CASSQGTSGTYEQYF
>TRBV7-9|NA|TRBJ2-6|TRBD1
TGTGCCAGCAGCCGACAGGGTGCTGGGGCCAACGTCCTGACTTTC
CASSRQGAGANVLTF
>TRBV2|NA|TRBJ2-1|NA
TGTGCCAGCATGTCGGGAGACAACTCCTACAATGAGCAGTTCTTC
CASMSGDNSYNEQFF
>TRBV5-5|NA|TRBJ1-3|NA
TGTGCCAGCAGCTTGGAAGTCTGGACAGTGTCTGGAAACACCATATATTTT
CASSLEVWTVSGNTIYF
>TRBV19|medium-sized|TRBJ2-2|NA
TGTGCCAGTAGTATTTCCCCGGCGGATCCCGGGGAGCTGTTTTTT
CASSISPADPGELFF
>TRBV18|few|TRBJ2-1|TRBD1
TGTGCCAGCTCACCTCAGGCTTTAGGACAGGTAAACAATGAGCAGTTCTTC
CASSPQALGQVNNEQFF
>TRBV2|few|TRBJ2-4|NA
TGTGCCAGCACGGGACTAGCCAAAAACATTCAGTACTTC
CASTGLAKNIQYF
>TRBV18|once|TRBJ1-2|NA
TGTGCCAGCTCACCCCCGTCCTATACAGGCGGCCCCTTTTTC
CASSPPSYTGGPFF
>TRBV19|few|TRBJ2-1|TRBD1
TGTGCCAGTAGGGCATCCCAGACAGGGTCCAATGAGCAGTTCTTC
CASRASQTGSNEQFF
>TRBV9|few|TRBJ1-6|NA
TGTGCCAGCAGCGTAGATGGAGGGGCCTCCTATAATTCACCCCTCCACTTT
CASSVDGGASYNSPLHF
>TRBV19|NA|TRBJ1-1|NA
TGTGCCAGTAGTATAGGCGCAGGGTCGGGGGAGGCTTTCTTT
CASSIGAGSGEAFF
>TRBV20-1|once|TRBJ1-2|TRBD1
TGCAGTGCTATGGACAGGGCAGGCTACACCTTC
CSAMDRAGYTF
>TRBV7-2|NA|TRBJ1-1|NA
TGTGCCAGCAGCTTAGAAAGAGGGCGGACTGAAGCTTTCTTT
CASSLERGRTEAFF
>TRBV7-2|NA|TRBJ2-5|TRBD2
TGTGCCAGCAGCAAATCGGGGCTAGCGGGGGGGCGGGAGACCCAGTACTTC
CASSKSGLAGGRETQYF
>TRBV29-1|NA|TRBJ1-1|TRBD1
TGCAGCGCAGCCGCAGGGGGCGGGGGCACTGAAGCTTTCTTT
CSAAAGGGGTEAFF
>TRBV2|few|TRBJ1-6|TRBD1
TGTGCCAGCAAGGGGGACAGGGGATCACCCCTCCACTTT
CASKGDRGSPLHF
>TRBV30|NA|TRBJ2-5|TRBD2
TGTGCCTGGAGTAGGACTAGCGTATACTTCGAGACCCAGTACTTC
CAWSRTSVYFETQYF
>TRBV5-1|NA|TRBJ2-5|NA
TGCGCCAGCAGCTTGGGGTTGCGAGCGTTAGAGACCCAGTACTTC
CASSLGLRALETQYF
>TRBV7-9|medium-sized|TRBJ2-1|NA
TGTGCCAGCAGCTTAGTGTCGTACAATGAGCAGTTCTTC
CASSLVSYNEQFF
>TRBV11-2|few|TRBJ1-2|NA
TGTGCCAGCAGCTTAGATTCAGGGATGGGGGGCTACACCTTC
CASSLDSGMGGYTF
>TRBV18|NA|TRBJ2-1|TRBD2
TGTGCCAGCTCACCTCAGACTAGCGCGAATGAGCAGTTCTTC
CASSPQTSANEQFF
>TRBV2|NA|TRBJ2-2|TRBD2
TGTGCCAGCAGCCTAGCGGGAGGGCCCACCGGGGAGCTGTTTTTT
CASSLAGGPTGELFF
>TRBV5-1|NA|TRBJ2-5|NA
TGCGCCAGCAGCCGTTCACCTCCAGGGTCCCTTCAAGAGACCCAGTACTTC
CASSRSPPGSLQETQYF
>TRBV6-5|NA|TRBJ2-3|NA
TGTGCCAGCAGTCCACCCCAGGGTAGAGCAGATACGCAGTATTTT
CASSPPQGRADTQYF
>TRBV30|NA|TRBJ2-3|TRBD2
TGTGCCTGGAATGGCCGGACTAGCGGGAGGGTTGTTAAGGGCACAGATACGCAGTATTTT
CAWNGRTSGRVVKGTDTQYF
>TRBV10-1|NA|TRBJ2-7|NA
TGCGCCAGCAGTTCTACCTACGAGCAGTACTTC
CASSSTYEQYF
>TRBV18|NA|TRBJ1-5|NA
TGTGCCAGCAGAGCGCCGGGGGATCTTCAGCCCCAGCATTTT
CASRAPGDLQPQHF
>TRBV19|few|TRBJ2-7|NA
TGTGCCAGTAGTGTGGACTTATCGAGCTCCTACGAGCAGTACTTC
CASSVDLSSSYEQYF
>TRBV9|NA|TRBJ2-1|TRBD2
TGTGCCAGCAGCGTAGGAGGGACTAGCGGGAGCCATGAGCAGTTCTTC
CASSVGGTSGSHEQFF
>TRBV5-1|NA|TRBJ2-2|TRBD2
TGCGCCAGCAGCTTGGCCGGGACTAGCGAAAACACCGGGGAGCTGTTTTTT
CASSLAGTSENTGELFF
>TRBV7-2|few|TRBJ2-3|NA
TGTGCCAGCAGCCCGGACAGCCTTGGCACAGATACGCAGTATTTT
CASSPDSLGTDTQYF
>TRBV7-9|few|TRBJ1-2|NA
TGTGCCAGCAGCTTACGTGGGGCCAGGGTTGAGGGCTACACCTTC
CASSLRGARVEGYTF
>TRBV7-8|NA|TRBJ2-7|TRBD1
TGTGCCAGCAGCCATGGGACAGGGGCAAACGAGCAGTACTTC
CASSHGTGANEQYF
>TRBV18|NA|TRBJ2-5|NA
TGTGCCAGCTCACCACAACAGGGCCGAGAGACCCAGTACTTC
CASSPQQGRETQYF
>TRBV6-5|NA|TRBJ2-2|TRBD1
TGTGCCAGCAGTTACTATACAGGGGGAACCGGGGAGCTGTTTTTT
CASSYYTGGTGELFF
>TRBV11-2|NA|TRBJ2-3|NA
TGTGCCAGCAGCTCAGGAGATACGCAGTATTTT
CASSSGDTQYF
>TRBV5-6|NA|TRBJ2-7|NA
TGTGCCAGCAGCTTGGCCGGGACCCGCAGGGGATCCTACGAGCAGTACTTC
CASSLAGTRRGSYEQYF
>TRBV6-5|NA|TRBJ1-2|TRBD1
TGTGCCAGCAGTTACGATGGGACAGGGATCAGCTATGGCTACACCTTC
CASSYDGTGISYGYTF
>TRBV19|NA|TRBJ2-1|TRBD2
TGTGCCAGTAGTATTGGCGGCGGGAGTTTCGGCAATGAGCAGTTCTTC
CASSIGGGSFGNEQFF
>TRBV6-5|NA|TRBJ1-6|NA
TGTGCCAGCAGTTACTCGACTCGCGGAAATAATTCACCCCTCCACTTT
CASSYSTRGNNSPLHF
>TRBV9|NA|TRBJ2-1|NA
TGTGCCAGCAGCGTAGGGCCAGTCTCCTACAATGAGCAGTTCTTC
CASSVGPVSYNEQFF
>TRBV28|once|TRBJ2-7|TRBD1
TGTGCCAGCAGGTGGGACAGGGAGGGTTACGAGCAGTACTTC
CASRWDREGYEQYF
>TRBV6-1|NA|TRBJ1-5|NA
TGTGCCAGCAGTAACCAGGGAGGTCAGCCCCAGCATTTT
CASSNQGGQPQHF